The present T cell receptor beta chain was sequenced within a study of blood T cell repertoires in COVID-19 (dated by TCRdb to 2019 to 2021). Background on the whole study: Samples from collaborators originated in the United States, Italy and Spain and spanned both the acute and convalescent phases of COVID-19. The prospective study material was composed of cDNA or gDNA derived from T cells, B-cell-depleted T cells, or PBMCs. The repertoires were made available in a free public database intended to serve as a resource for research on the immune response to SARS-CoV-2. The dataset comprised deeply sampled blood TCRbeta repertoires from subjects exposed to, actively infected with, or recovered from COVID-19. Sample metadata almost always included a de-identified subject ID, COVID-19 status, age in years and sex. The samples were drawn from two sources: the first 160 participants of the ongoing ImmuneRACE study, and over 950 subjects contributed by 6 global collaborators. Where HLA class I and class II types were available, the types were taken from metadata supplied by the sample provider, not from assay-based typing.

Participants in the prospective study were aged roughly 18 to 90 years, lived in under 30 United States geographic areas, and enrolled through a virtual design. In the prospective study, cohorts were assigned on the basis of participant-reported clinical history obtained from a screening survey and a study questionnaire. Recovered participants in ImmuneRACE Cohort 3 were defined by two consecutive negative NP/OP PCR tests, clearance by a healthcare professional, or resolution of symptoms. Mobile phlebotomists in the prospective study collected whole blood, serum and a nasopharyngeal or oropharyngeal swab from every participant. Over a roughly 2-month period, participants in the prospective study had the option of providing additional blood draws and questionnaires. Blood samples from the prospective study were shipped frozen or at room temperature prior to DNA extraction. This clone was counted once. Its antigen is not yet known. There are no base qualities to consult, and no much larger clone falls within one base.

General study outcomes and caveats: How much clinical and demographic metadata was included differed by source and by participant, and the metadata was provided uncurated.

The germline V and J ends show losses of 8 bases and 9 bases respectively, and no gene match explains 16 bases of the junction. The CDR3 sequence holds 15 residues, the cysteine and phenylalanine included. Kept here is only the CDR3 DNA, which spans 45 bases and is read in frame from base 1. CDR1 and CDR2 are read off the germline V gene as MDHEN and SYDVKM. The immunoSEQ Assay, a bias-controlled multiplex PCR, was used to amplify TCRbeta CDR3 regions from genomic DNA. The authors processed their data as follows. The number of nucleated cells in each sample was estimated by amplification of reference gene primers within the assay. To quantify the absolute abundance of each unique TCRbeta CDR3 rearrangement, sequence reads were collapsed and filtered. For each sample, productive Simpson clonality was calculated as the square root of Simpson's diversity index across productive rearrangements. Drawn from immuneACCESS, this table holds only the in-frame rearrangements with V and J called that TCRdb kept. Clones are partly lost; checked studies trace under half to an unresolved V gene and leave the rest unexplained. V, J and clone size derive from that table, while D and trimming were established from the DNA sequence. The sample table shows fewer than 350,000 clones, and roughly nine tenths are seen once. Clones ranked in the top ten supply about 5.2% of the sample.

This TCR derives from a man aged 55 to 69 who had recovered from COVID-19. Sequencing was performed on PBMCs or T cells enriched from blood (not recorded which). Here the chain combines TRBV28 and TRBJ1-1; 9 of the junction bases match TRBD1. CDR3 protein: CASSTGGGLYLKAFF. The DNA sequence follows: TGTGCCAGCTCTACAGGGGGCGGGCTATACCTTAAAGCTTTCTTT. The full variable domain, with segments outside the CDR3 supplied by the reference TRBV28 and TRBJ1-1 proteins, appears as DVKVTQSSRYLVKRTGEKVFLECVQDMDHENMFWYRQDPGLGLRLIYFSYDVKMKEKGDIPEGYSVSREKKERFSLILESASTNQTSMYLCASSTGGGLYLKAFFGQGTRLTVV.